The following is a T cell receptor beta chain sequence with its context. Produced via immunoSEQ multiplex PCR; TCRdb's table is partial and in-frame only. The sample totals about 210,000 clones. The sample comes from a study of control samples from healthy donors and cancer patients. Source material: blood. The TCR originated in a woman between 25 and 40 years old in good health.

The CDR3 protein is CASSLDPGQGRHEQYF. DNA of the CDR3: TGTGCCAGCAGCTTAGACCCGGGTCAGGGGAGACACGAGCAGTACTTC. The rearrangement links TRBV11-1 to TRBJ2-7; weak D call: TRBD1 (6 bases). The CDR3 is 16 amino acids. Looked up from germline, CDR1 is SGHAT and CDR2 is FQDESV (reference sequence). Trimming removed 1 base at V and 5 bases at J, with 18 bases between.